Following are 19 T cell receptor beta chains from one sample sequenced in a study of T cell responses to AZD1222 COVID-19 vaccine. TCRdb's table, derived via immunoSEQ multiplex PCR, lists solely in-frame clones and lacks some. The table shows over 130,000 clones, with more than 85% occurring only once. The specimen was peripheral blood, collected 28 days after the second AZD1222 dose. The receptors originated from an adult who received the AZD1222 COVID-19 vaccine.

In this sample, this clone turned up once. V and J are TRBV5-1 and TRBJ2-3; D remains ambiguous. Trimming stripped 1 base from V and 0 bases from J, with 9 bases between. CDR1 and CDR2 (germline): SGHRS, YFSETQ. CDR3 size: 15 residues. Here the CDR3 DNA reads TGCGCCAGCAGCTTGTTGGTGGATAGCACAGATACGCAGTATTTT. It encodes CASSLLVDSTDTQYF.

V usage is TRBV2 and J usage is TRBJ2-7; 9 nucleotides align to TRBD1. The CDR3 has 13 residues. Germline V gives CDR1 SNHLY, CDR2 FYNNEI. V shed 6 bases and J 5 bases; nucleotides not matched to a gene: 5. The CDR3 coding sequence is TGTGCCAGCAGGGACAGGGGATCACACGAGCAGTACTTC. This gives the protein CASRDRGSHEQYF.

The rearrangement joins TRBV5-3 to TRBJ2-1, with D uncertain. TRBV5-3 is known as an ORF, though its function is uncertain. Trimming stripped 4 bases from V and 4 bases from J, with 12 bases between. The CDR3 is 14 amino acids. The chain's CDR3 is CARSGIQRYNEQFF. CDR3 DNA sequence: TGTGCCAGAAGCGGCATACAAAGATACAATGAGCAGTTCTTC.

The rearrangement uses TRBV27 and TRBJ2-7; 7 bases match TRBD1. CDR1 is MNHEY, CDR2 SMNVEV, per germline (reference sequence). This CDR3 region has 12 residues. V trimming: 5 bases; J trimming: 3 bases; junction bases outside the gene matches: 1. This CDR3 is CASSRDSYEQYF. DNA for the CDR3: TGTGCCAGCAGTCGGGACAGCTACGAGCAGTACTTC.

The V call is TRBV5-1, the J call TRBJ2-5, with 8 bases that match TRBD2. The germline V gene encodes CDR1 SGHRS and CDR2 YFSETQ. J gave up 2 bases and V 4 bases, and 7 bases lay outside the gene matches. This CDR3 is 15 amino acids long. The CDR3 sequence is CASSGIGTRQETQYF. Here the CDR3 DNA reads TGCGCCAGCAGCGGGATCGGGACTAGACAAGAGACCCAGTACTTC. Full variable domain (outside the CDR3, taken from reference TRBV5-1 and TRBJ2-5): KAGVTQTPRYLIKTRGQQVTLSCSPISGHRSVSWYQQTPGQGLQFLFEYFSETQRNKGNFPGRFSGRQFSNSRSEMNVSTLELGDSALYLCASSGIGTRQETQYFGPGTRLLVL.

The chain couples TRBV29-1 to TRBJ1-2; TRBD1 matches 8 bases. The trim removed 3 bases at V and 6 bases at J, leaving 9 bases unmatched. CDR3 length equals 14 residues. The germline CDR1 and CDR2 sequences are SQVTM and ANQGSEA. CDR3 region: CSVDGAGGFHGYTF. CDR3 DNA sequence: TGCAGCGTTGATGGAGCAGGGGGCTTCCATGGCTACACCTTC.

The chain combines TRBV12-3 or TRBV12-4 with TRBJ2-7; D unresolved. The V gene lost 2 bases and the J gene lost 0 bases, with 5 bases spanning the gap. The CDR3 is made up of 13 amino acids. DNA of the CDR3: TGTGCCAGCAGTTTACGGCCCTCCTACGAGCAGTACTTC. It translates to CASSLRPSYEQYF.

V and J are TRBV30 and TRBJ1-1; D unresolved. Trimming removed 0 bases from V and 5 bases from J, with 7 bases in between. Germline loops: CDR1 GTSNPN, CDR2 SVGIG (reference sequence). The length of the CDR3 is 12 residues. CDR3 nucleotide sequence: TGTGCCTGGAGTGTACTAGTAACTGAAGCTTTCTTT. It yields the protein CAWSVLVTEAFF.

The rearrangement joins TRBV29-1 to TRBJ1-2; a weak D match, TRBD1 (5 bases). The CDR3 totals 22 residues. Germline loops: CDR1 SQVTM, CDR2 ANQGSEA. The germline V and J ends were trimmed by 4 bases and 0 bases, with 36 bases remaining between them. CDR3 coding DNA: TGCAGCGTTGTCTCGGGGGTCCCTCGGGGTAGTGTCGTCCGGGTCCCTAACTATGGCTACACCTTC. This encodes CSVVSGVPRGSVVRVPNYGYTF.

The rearrangement links TRBV24-1 to TRBJ2-7, with a weak D call TRBD1 (5 bases). Trimming stripped 4 bases from V and 7 bases from J, with 13 bases between. CDR1 KGHDR and CDR2 SFDVKD come from the germline V gene. The CDR3 is made up of 13 amino acids. DNA for the CDR3: TGTGCCACCAGTGAGGCAGGCCCAGGGGAGCAGTACTTC. Amino acid sequence: CATSEAGPGEQYF.

This sequence joins TRBV5-1 and TRBJ2-7; TRBD1 agrees at 11 bases. This CDR3 is built from 18 residues. Germline values: CDR1 SGHRS, CDR2 YFSETQ. Trimming took 2 bases from V and 5 from J; bases not matched to a gene: 15. The CDR3 region has the DNA TGCGCCAGCAGCTTAGGAAGGGACAGGGGGAACTTATTCGACGAGCAGTACTTC. Translating it yields CASSLGRDRGNLFDEQYF.

The rearrangement links TRBV10-3 to TRBJ1-3; D might be TRBD1 (6 bases). Between the trimmed V and J ends, which lost 6 bases and 4 bases, there was a span of 13 bases. In germline, CDR1 is ENHRY, CDR2 SYGVKD. The CDR3 is 14 residues long. This CDR3 is CAISLGQPGNTIYF. The CDR3 DNA reads TGTGCCATCAGCCTCGGACAGCCAGGAAACACCATATATTTT.

The V call is TRBV13, the J call TRBJ2-7; no definite D call. V lost 7 bases to trimming and J lost 0 bases, with 10 bases between them. CDR3 length equals 13 residues. Germline loops: CDR1 PRHDT, CDR2 FYEKMQ (reference sequence). The CDR3 DNA follows: TGTGCCAGCACCGAATCGAACTCCTACGAGCAGTACTTC. It is translated as CASTESNSYEQYF.

The chain is built from TRBV7-2 and TRBJ2-5, with 8 bases aligning to TRBD1. This CDR3 comprises 13 residues. From germline, CDR1 is SGHTA and CDR2 FQGNSA. Trimming cost V 5 bases and J 3 bases; bases outside gene matches: 2. The CDR3: CASSDRGEETQYF. The DNA for the CDR3 is TGTGCCAGCAGCGACAGGGGTGAAGAGACCCAGTACTTC.

This clone was seen only once. V is TRBV7-9 and J is TRBJ1-6, with 9 bases fitting TRBD1. The V segment lost 5 bases and the J segment 7 bases; nucleotides outside the gene matches: 6. The germline V gene encodes CDR1 SEHNR and CDR2 FQNEAQ (reference sequence). CDR3 length: 15 residues. CDR3 bases: TGTGCCAGCAGCCAACAGGGACAGGGAAATTCACCCCTCCACTTT. Translated: CASSQQGQGNSPLHF.

The V gene is TRBV6-5, the J gene TRBJ1-3; D is uncertain. The CDR3 is 16 amino acids. Trimming stripped 3 bases from V and 0 bases from J, with 12 bases between. Per germline, CDR1 MNHEY and CDR2 SVGAGI. In DNA form, the CDR3 reads TGTGCCAGCAGTTATGACGGAGGAAGCTCTGGAAACACCATATATTTT. It specifies CASSYDGGSSGNTIYF.

The rearrangement links TRBV14 to TRBJ1-1, with D tentatively TRBD1 (5 bases). Trimming left V 2 bases short and J 4 bases short, with 20 bases between. Germline assignment: CDR1 SGHDN and CDR2 FVKESK. The CDR3 loop spans 17 amino acids. The CDR3 nucleotides read TGTGCCAGCAGCCAAAAAAAACAAAGGGACTCCCTCACTGAAGCTTTCTTT. It codes for CASSQKKQRDSLTEAFF.

The chain has TRBV2 and TRBJ1-1; 10 positions agree with TRBD1. Germline values: CDR1 SNHLY, CDR2 FYNNEI. The CDR3 has 14 residues. Trimming at V came to 4 bases and at J to 4 bases, leaving 3 bases not matched to a gene. The DNA for the CDR3 is TGTGCCAGCAGTGGACAGGGGGCAGTCACTGAAGCTTTCTTT. This gives the protein CASSGQGAVTEAFF.

The rearrangement uses TRBV28 and TRBJ1-4, with D possibly matching TRBD1 (5 bases). From germline, CDR1 is MDHEN and CDR2 SYDVKM. The ends were cut back, 3 bases at V and 3 bases at J, with 8 bases in the middle. The CDR3 sequence is 14 residues long. The DNA of the CDR3 is TGTGCCAGCAGTTTGGGACTGCCTAATGAAAAACTGTTTTTT. This translates into CASSLGLPNEKLFF.